The 18 T cell receptor beta chains reported below all come from one sample, sequenced in a study of Graves' ophthalmopathy and Graves' hyperthyroidism. TCR beta CDR3 amplification used RNA transcripts. A first-round RT-PCR used HTBI primers, followed by a second-round multiplex PCR. Each CDR3 protein gets one entry after TCRdb re-called the multiplex PCR reads with MiXCR. The table shows about 1.1 million distinct CDR3 sequences, with roughly two fifths occurring only once. The sequenced sample consisted of peripheral blood or thyroid tissue (not recorded which). Receptor source: an adult man with Graves' hyperthyroidism.

This clonotype was seen just once. Relative to the germline gene, one junction end is altered; a read error may explain this. The chain recombines TRBV7-9 with TRBJ2-7; D gene unclear. This CDR3 is built from 12 residues. Germline assignment: CDR1 SEHNR and CDR2 FQNEAQ (reference sequence). CDR3: CAGSLAPYEQYF. As DNA, the CDR3 is TGTGCCGGCAGCTTAGCCCCCTACGAGCAGTACTTC.

This clonotype showed up just a few times. This chain uses TRBV6-5 with TRBJ2-2; 7 bases agree with TRBD1. Losses at the gene ends were 5 bases for V and 4 bases for J; bases not matched to a gene: 10. This CDR3 region has 16 residues. Germline V lookup: CDR1 MNHEY, CDR2 SVGAGI. This CDR3 is CASSTYRGTSTGELFF. The CDR3 coding sequence is TGTGCCAGCAGTACCTACAGGGGAACCTCCACCGGGGAGCTGTTTTTT.

This chain joins TRBV5-1 and TRBJ2-6, with a tentative D call TRBD2 (6 bases). V dropped 0 bases and J dropped 2 bases, with 12 bases sitting between them. Germline V gene data show CDR1 as SGHRS and CDR2 as YFSETQ. This CDR3 has 17 residues. The DNA of the CDR3 is TGCGCCAGCAGCTTGGAAGGGACGGGAGCTGGGGCCAACGTCCTGACTTTC. Protein sequence: CASSLEGTGAGANVLTF.

This clonotype was counted ten times or more. This chain links TRBV12-3 or TRBV12-4 with TRBJ1-2; 7 bases are a match to TRBD1. The CDR3 is 14 amino acids. Trimming removed 5 bases from V and 2 bases from J; junction bases left unmatched: 5. CDR3 residues: CASSNPTGNYGYTF. The CDR3 DNA follows: TGTGCCAGCAGTAACCCGACAGGGAACTATGGCTACACCTTC.

The chain links TRBV9 to TRBJ1-5; perhaps TRBD1 as D (5 bases). This CDR3 has 15 residues. The V and J ends lost 0 bases and 3 bases respectively, with 10 bases between them. The germline gives CDR1 SGDLS, CDR2 YYNGEE. CDR3 nucleotide sequence: TGTGCCAGCAGCGTAGAGGGGACCTACAATCAGCCCCAGCATTTT. It encodes CASSVEGTYNQPQHF.

The chain combines TRBV10-3 with TRBJ2-2, with D hard to call. Between the trimmed V and J ends, which lost 2 bases and 5 bases, there was a span of 3 bases. The CDR3 is made up of 12 amino acids. The germline gives CDR1 ENHRY, CDR2 SYGVKD. The CDR3 reads CAISERTGELFF. The DNA for the CDR3 is TGTGCCATCAGTGAGCGGACCGGGGAGCTGTTTTTT.

The gene calls are TRBV14 and TRBJ1-1, with TRBD1 as a possible D gene (6 bases). Trimming took 1 base from V and 1 from J, leaving 13 bases between them. CDR3 length equals 16 residues. Germline values: CDR1 SGHDN, CDR2 FVKESK. CDR3 DNA sequence: TGTGCCAGCAGCCAAGTGGGGGCGCGGTGGAACACTGAAGCTTTCTTT. Translation gives CASSQVGARWNTEAFF.

V gene TRBV7-8 combines with J gene TRBJ2-7, with D perhaps TRBD2 (6 bases). This CDR3 is 14 amino acids long. V lost 4 bases and J lost 7, with 17 bases in between. The germline V gene encodes CDR1 SGHVS and CDR2 FQNEAQ. In nucleotides, the CDR3 is TGTGCCAGCAGCTCGGGACGGGAGTTCAGGGAGCAGTACTTC. Translation: CASSSGREFREQYF.

This clonotype occurred many times. The chain joins TRBV14 to TRBJ1-1; no clear D. Germline-derived CDR1 and CDR2 are SGHDN and FVKESK. The CDR3 is made up of 15 amino acids. The V end was cut by 2 bases, the J end by 2 bases, with 12 bases between. CDR3 region: CASSQSLGYNTEAFF. Written as DNA, the CDR3 is TGTGCCAGCAGCCAAAGTCTGGGGTATAACACTGAAGCTTTCTTT.

This chain connects TRBV6-5 to TRBJ2-5; TRBD2 might be the D (5 bases). CDR1 is MNHEY, CDR2 SVGAGI, per germline. This CDR3 comprises 11 residues. The V and J ends lost 8 bases and 6 bases respectively, with 10 bases between them. The CDR3 is CASWRSKTQYF. For the CDR3, the DNA is TGTGCCAGCTGGAGGAGTAAGACCCAGTACTTC.

This clonotype was recorded a few times. The J gene is TRBJ2-7, the V gene TRBV5-1, with D perhaps matching TRBD1 or TRBD2 (5 bases each). Trimming took 3 bases from V and 7 from J, leaving 14 bases between them. CDR3 length equals 13 residues. Germline values: CDR1 SGHRS, CDR2 YFSETQ. The CDR3 reads CASSSRDALEQYF. The CDR3 nucleotides are TGCGCCAGCAGCTCCCGGGACGCCCTTGAGCAGTACTTC.

This clonotype was counted ten times or more. CDR3 protein: CASKDRLNEKLFF. CDR3 nucleotides: TGTGCCTCGAAGGACAGGCTTAATGAAAAACTGTTTTTT. This chain joins TRBV25-1 and TRBJ1-4; 7 nucleotides match TRBD1. Germline V gene lookup returns CDR1 MGHDK and CDR2 SYGVNS. This CDR3 comprises 13 residues. V gave up 11 bases and J gave up 4 bases; unmatched junction bases: 7.

In its sample, this clonotype was seen a few times. CDR3 region: CASSLMSGKREGLGETQYF. The CDR3, as DNA: TGTGCCAGCAGCCTTATGTCCGGAAAGCGGGAGGGCCTGGGAGAGACCCAGTACTTC. V is TRBV7-9 and J is TRBJ2-5; 10 bases agree with TRBD2. Losses at the gene ends were 5 bases for V and 4 bases for J; bases not matched to a gene: 19. The germline CDR1 and CDR2 sequences are SEHNR and FQNEAQ (reference sequence). The CDR3 loop spans 19 amino acids.

This clonotype came up many times. The rearrangement uses TRBV20-1 and TRBJ2-5; tentative D call: TRBD2 (5 bases). The CDR3 extends over 15 amino acids. The V gene lost 5 bases and the J gene lost 3 bases, with 19 bases spanning the gap. Germline-derived CDR1 and CDR2 are DFQATT and SNEGSKA (reference sequence). The CDR3, as DNA: TGCAGTGCTCCGACTCGAACTAGGTGGGAAGAGACCCAGTACTTC. It encodes CSAPTRTRWEETQYF.

This clonotype was counted between two and nine times. The V gene is TRBV7-9, the J gene TRBJ2-6; a weak D match, TRBD1 (6 bases). CDR1 is SEHNR, CDR2 FQNEAQ, per germline (reference sequence). The CDR3 spans 19 residues. Trimming cost V 5 bases and J 0 bases, with 20 bases left between them. This CDR3 is CASSTWTVIDLSGANVLTF. The CDR3 DNA follows: TGTGCCAGCAGCACCTGGACAGTTATTGATCTCTCTGGGGCCAACGTCCTGACTTTC. Drawing the rest from reference TRBV7-9 and TRBJ2-6, the complete variable domain is DTGVSQNPRHKITKRGQNVTFRCDPISEHNRLYWYRQTLGQGPEFLTYFQNEAQLEKSRLLSDRFSAERPKGSFSTLEIQRTEQGDSAMYLCASSTWTVIDLSGANVLTFGAGSRLTVL.

Many counts were recorded for this clonotype. The chain combines TRBV7-2 with TRBJ1-1; D not certain. There are 12 residues in the CDR3. Trimming stripped 1 base from V and 6 bases from J, with 6 bases between. The germline V gene has CDR1 SGHTA and CDR2 FQGNSA. CDR3 loop: CASSLDMSEAFF. In nucleotides, the CDR3 is TGTGCCAGCAGCTTAGACATGTCTGAAGCTTTCTTT.

This clonotype was picked up many times. This chain uses TRBV2 with TRBJ1-4, with D possibly TRBD1 on 5 matching bases. The CDR3 has 15 residues. V shed 4 bases and J shed 0 bases, with 9 bases lying between them. The germline V gene has CDR1 SNHLY and CDR2 FYNNEI. Here the CDR3 reads CASSGQLTTNEKLFF. In DNA, the CDR3 is TGTGCCAGCAGTGGACAGCTGACAACTAATGAAAAACTGTTTTTT.

The chain links TRBV7-8 to TRBJ1-2; D unclear. V lost 5 bases and J 4 bases, leaving 14 bases between the germline ends. The CDR3 totals 14 residues. Germline V gene lookup returns CDR1 SGHVS and CDR2 FQNEAQ. This CDR3 reads CASSPVPTPYGYTF. The CDR3 DNA is TGTGCCAGCAGCCCGGTTCCCACCCCCTATGGCTACACCTTC. The full variable domain, with the rest looked up from reference TRBV7-8 and TRBJ1-2, is GAGVSQSPRYKVAKRGQDVALRCDPISGHVSLFWYQQALGQGPEFLTYFQNEAQLDKSGLPSDRFFAERPEGSVSTLKIQRTQQEDSAVYLCASSPVPTPYGYTFGSGTRLTVV.